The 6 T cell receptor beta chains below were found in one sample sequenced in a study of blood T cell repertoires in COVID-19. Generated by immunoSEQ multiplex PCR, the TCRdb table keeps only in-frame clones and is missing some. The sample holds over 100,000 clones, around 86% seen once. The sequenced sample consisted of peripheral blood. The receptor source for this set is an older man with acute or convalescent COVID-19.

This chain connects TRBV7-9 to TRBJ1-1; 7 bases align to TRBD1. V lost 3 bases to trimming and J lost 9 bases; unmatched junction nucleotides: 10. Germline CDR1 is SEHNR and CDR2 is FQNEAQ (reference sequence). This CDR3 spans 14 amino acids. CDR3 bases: TGTGCCAGCAGCTTTTCTGCAGGGGGTGACAAAGCTTTCTTT. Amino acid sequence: CASSFSAGGDKAFF.

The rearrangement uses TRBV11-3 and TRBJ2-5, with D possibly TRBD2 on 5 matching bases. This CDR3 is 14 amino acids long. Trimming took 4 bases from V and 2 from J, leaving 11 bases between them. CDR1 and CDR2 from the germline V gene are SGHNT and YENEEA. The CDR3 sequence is CASSSVGGQETQYF. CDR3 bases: TGTGCCAGCAGCTCCGTCGGAGGACAAGAGACCCAGTACTTC.

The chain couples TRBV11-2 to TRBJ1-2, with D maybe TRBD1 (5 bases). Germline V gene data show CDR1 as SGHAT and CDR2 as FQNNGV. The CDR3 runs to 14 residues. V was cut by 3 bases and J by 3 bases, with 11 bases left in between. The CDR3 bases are TGTGCCAGCAGCTTTCAGGGTTTTGACTATGGCTACACCTTC. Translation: CASSFQGFDYGYTF.

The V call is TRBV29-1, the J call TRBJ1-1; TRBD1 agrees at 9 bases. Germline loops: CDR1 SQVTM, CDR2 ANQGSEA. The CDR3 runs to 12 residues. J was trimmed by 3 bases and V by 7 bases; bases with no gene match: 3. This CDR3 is CSGGQGYTEAFF. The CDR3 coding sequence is TGCAGCGGGGGACAGGGTTACACTGAAGCTTTCTTT.

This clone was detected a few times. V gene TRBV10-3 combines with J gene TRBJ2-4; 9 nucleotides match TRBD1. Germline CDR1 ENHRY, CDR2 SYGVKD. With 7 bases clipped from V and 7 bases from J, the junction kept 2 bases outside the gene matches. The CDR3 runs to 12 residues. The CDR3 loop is CAIKGQGNIQYF. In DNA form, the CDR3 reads TGTGCCATCAAAGGACAGGGGAACATTCAGTACTTC.

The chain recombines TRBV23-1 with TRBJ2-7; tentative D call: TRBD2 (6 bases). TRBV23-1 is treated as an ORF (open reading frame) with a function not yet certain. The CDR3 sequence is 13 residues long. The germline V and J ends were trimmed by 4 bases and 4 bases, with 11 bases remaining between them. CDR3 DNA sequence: TGCGCCAGCAGTCGTTGGCTAGCGTACGAGCAGTACTTC. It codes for CASSRWLAYEQYF.